Each of the 25 T cell receptor beta chains below was sequenced from the same sample in a study of cytomegalovirus exposure and HLA in healthy donors. The PCR made use of 60 Vbeta and 13 Jbeta primers. TCRdb keeps only in-frame clones here, not all; method: immunoSEQ multiplex PCR. The sample gives approximately 190,000 clones, approximately 86% of which show up once; more than 1% is in the top ten. The sequencing sample was made of PBMCs. These receptors all come from a boy between 2 and 10 years old in good health and CMV-seronegative.

The genes are TRBV6-4 and TRBJ1-1, with 7 bases that match TRBD1. CDR1 is MRHNA and CDR2 is SNTAGT in the germline V gene. This CDR3 region has 17 residues. Trimming took 3 bases from V and 2 from J; bases not matched to a gene: 12. The CDR3, as DNA: TGTGCCAGCAGTGATCGGATCCAGGGGGTGGAAAACACTGAAGCTTTCTTT. The encoded protein is CASSDRIQGVENTEAFF.

The rearrangement uses TRBV9 and TRBJ1-2, with 7 nucleotides matching TRBD1. With 4 bases clipped from V and 6 bases from J, the junction kept 9 bases outside the gene matches. From germline, CDR1 is SGDLS and CDR2 YYNGEE. The CDR3 loop spans 14 amino acids. This chain's CDR3 is CASSPDRAIDGYTF. CDR3 in DNA: TGTGCCAGCAGCCCCGACAGGGCTATCGATGGCTACACCTTC.

The chain joins TRBV28 to TRBJ1-2; no clear D. The CDR3 consists of 13 residues. Trimming removed 2 bases at V and 7 bases at J, with 11 bases between. CDR1 MDHEN and CDR2 SYDVKM come from the germline V gene. Written as DNA, the CDR3 is TGTGCCAGCAGTTTAGTAGTTTGGAGTGGCTACACCTTC. Translating gives CASSLVVWSGYTF.

The rearrangement uses TRBV28 and TRBJ1-5, with 11 bases matching TRBD1. Looked up from germline, CDR1 is MDHEN and CDR2 is SYDVKM. This CDR3 region has 18 residues. With V trimmed by 6 bases and J by 0 bases, 10 bases remained unmatched. CDR3 nucleotides: TGTGCCAGCAGCCGCACGGGACAGGGGGGATATAGCAATCAGCCCCAGCATTTT. It yields the protein CASSRTGQGGYSNQPQHF.

The V gene is TRBV6-1, the J gene TRBJ2-3; D gene ambiguous. V lost 3 bases to trimming and J lost 0 bases, with 7 bases between them. The V gene's germline CDR1 is MNHNS and CDR2 SASEGT. The CDR3 consists of 14 residues. CDR3 DNA sequence: TGTGCCAGCAGTGAGCGGATAAGCACAGATACGCAGTATTTT. It translates to CASSERISTDTQYF.

This CDR3 reads CASSIVTGGDWNIQYF. CDR3 DNA: TGTGCCAGTAGTATAGTGACAGGGGGCGATTGGAACATTCAGTACTTC. The chain carries TRBV19 and TRBJ2-4, with TRBD1 matching 10 bases. V shed 1 base, J shed 7 bases, and the junction held 7 bases outside the gene matches. The CDR3 contains 16 residues. From germline, CDR1 is LNHDA and CDR2 SQIVND (reference sequence).

Comments on this clone: Other DNA variants within this sample encode the same CDR3. The rearrangement joins TRBV7-3 to TRBJ2-2; D remains ambiguous. The CDR3 has 13 residues. The V gene's germline CDR1 is SGHTA and CDR2 FQGTGA. V was pared by 3 bases and J by 4 bases, with 6 bases between. The CDR3 loop is CASSFWSTGELFF. In DNA, the CDR3 is TGTGCCAGCAGCTTCTGGAGCACCGGGGAGCTGTTTTTT.

The genes are TRBV5-4 and TRBJ2-3; no firm D call. Germline V CDR1 and CDR2: SGHNT, YYREEE (reference sequence). Trimming stripped 4 bases from V and 4 bases from J, with 7 bases between. The CDR3 sequence is 12 residues long. The CDR3, as DNA: TGTGCCAGCAGCCTAATTCCAGATACGCAGTATTTT. This gives the protein CASSLIPDTQYF.

The chain has TRBV28 and TRBJ2-5; TRBD2 matches at 7 bases. TRBJ2-7 explains the end of the DNA better; the J call may be wrong. The CDR3 has 16 amino acids. Germline V lookup: CDR1 MDHEN, CDR2 SYDVKM. The CDR3, as DNA: TGTGCCAGCAGCTCCACTTGGCTAGCGGCCACCTACGAGCAGTACTTC. Its protein product is CASSSTWLAATYEQYF.

This clone was seen just once. CDR3 sequence reads: CASSLTGQDTDTQYF. DNA of the CDR3: TGCGCCAGCAGCTTAACAGGGCAGGACACAGATACGCAGTATTTT. This sequence joins TRBV5-1 and TRBJ2-3; a possible D gene is TRBD1 (6 bases). Looked up from germline, CDR1 is SGHRS and CDR2 is YFSETQ. V was trimmed by 2 bases and J by 2 bases, leaving 12 bases between them. The CDR3 totals 15 residues. Drawing the rest from reference TRBV5-1 and TRBJ2-3, the complete variable domain is KAGVTQTPRYLIKTRGQQVTLSCSPISGHRSVSWYQQTPGQGLQFLFEYFSETQRNKGNFPGRFSGRQFSNSRSEMNVSTLELGDSALYLCASSLTGQDTDTQYFGPGTRLTVL.

The J gene is TRBJ1-1, the V gene TRBV10-3, with 9 bases aligning to TRBD1. V lost 10 bases to trimming and J lost 5 bases; unmatched junction nucleotides: 14. There are 15 residues in the CDR3. Per germline, CDR1 ENHRY and CDR2 SYGVKD. The CDR3 region has the DNA TGTGCCACGAAAGATAAAGGACAGGGGCGAACTGAAGCTTTCTTT. The encoded protein is CATKDKGQGRTEAFF.

This chain connects TRBV9 to TRBJ1-2; tentatively, D is TRBD1 (6 bases). This CDR3 comprises 16 residues. The germline gives CDR1 SGDLS, CDR2 YYNGEE. V lost 0 bases, J lost 3 bases, and 15 bases lay in between. The CDR3 DNA follows: TGTGCCAGCAGCGTAGCTGGGGGCGTCAACTACTATGGCTACACCTTC. It translates to CASSVAGGVNYYGYTF. The full variable domain, in which reference TRBV9 and TRBJ1-2 provide the parts outside the CDR3, is DSGVTQTPKHLITATGQRVTLRCSPRSGDLSVYWYQQSLDQGLQFLIQYYNGEERAKGNILERFSAQQFPDLHSELNLSSLELGDSALYFCASSVAGGVNYYGYTFGSGTRLTVV.

The rearrangement uses TRBV6-5 and TRBJ2-5; TRBD2 might be the D (6 bases). The J call is doubtful: the DNA matches TRBJ2-7 better. Germline V CDR1 and CDR2: MNHEY, SVGAGI. This CDR3 has 14 residues. This CDR3 is CASTVTATSHEQYF. CDR3 bases: TGTGCCAGCACCGTGACGGCCACTAGCCACGAGCAGTACTTC.

The V gene is TRBV25-1, the J gene TRBJ1-5; D is uncertain. This CDR3 contains 14 residues. Trimming removed 2 bases from V and 5 bases from J, with 10 bases in between. Germline V lookup: CDR1 MGHDK, CDR2 SYGVNS. The CDR3 DNA reads TGTGCCAGCAGTGAAAGTGGGCACTATCAGCCCCAGCATTTT. Protein product: CASSESGHYQPQHF.

This chain links TRBV7-9 with TRBJ2-5; 11 bases align to TRBD2. CDR3 length: 16 amino acids. V trimming: 2 bases; J trimming: 2 bases; junction bases outside the gene matches: 4. Per germline, CDR1 SEHNR and CDR2 FQNEAQ (reference sequence). CDR3 bases: TGTGCCAGCAGCTTATCCCTAGCGGGGGGACAAGAGACCCAGTACTTC. It specifies CASSLSLAGGQETQYF. Combining the CDR3 with reference TRBV7-9 and TRBJ2-5 gives the whole variable domain DTGVSQNPRHKITKRGQNVTFRCDPISEHNRLYWYRQTLGQGPEFLTYFQNEAQLEKSRLLSDRFSAERPKGSFSTLEIQRTEQGDSAMYLCASSLSLAGGQETQYFGPGTRLLVL.

This clone was seen more than once but under ten times. This chain links TRBV30 with TRBJ1-1; a possible D gene is TRBD1 (5 bases). Trimming left V 4 bases short and J 4 bases short, with 10 bases between. The CDR3 is 12 amino acids. CDR1 and CDR2 (germline): GTSNPN, SVGIG (reference sequence). CDR3 in amino acids: CAWNLGGTEAFF. The CDR3 bases are TGTGCCTGGAACCTGGGGGGCACTGAAGCTTTCTTT.

This clone has just one count. The chain employs TRBV6-1 and TRBJ2-5; possibly TRBD1 for D (5 bases). The DNA end is a closer match to TRBJ2-7, so the J assignment may be wrong. Germline CDR1 reads MNHNS; CDR2 reads SASEGT. This CDR3 spans 17 amino acids. The CDR3 DNA sequence: TGTGCCAGCAGTGAAAGGTTTTTGGGGCCCAGTCTTTACGAGCAGTACTTC. The encoded protein is CASSERFLGPSLYEQYF.

The chain employs TRBV2 and TRBJ1-1, with a tentative D call TRBD1 (6 bases). The CDR3 runs to 13 residues. Germline CDR1 is SNHLY and CDR2 is FYNNEI. Trimming took 6 bases from V and 1 from J, leaving 9 bases between them. CDR3 bases: TGTGCCAGCAGCCAGGGGAGGAACACTGAAGCTTTCTTT. Its translation is CASSQGRNTEAFF.

The V gene is TRBV7-7, the J gene TRBJ2-1; TRBD2 matches 11 bases. Looked up from germline, CDR1 is SSHAT and CDR2 is FNYEAQ (reference sequence). CDR3 length equals 15 residues. Unmatched junction bases numbered 6, after V lost 5 bases and J lost 6 bases. The CDR3 nucleotides read TGTGCCAGCAGCCTACTAGCGGGAGAGATCAATGAGCAGTTCTTC. Translating it yields CASSLLAGEINEQFF.

This chain joins TRBV27 and TRBJ1-6, with D unclear. From germline, CDR1 is MNHEY and CDR2 SMNVEV (reference sequence). V gave up 4 bases and J gave up 3 bases, with 4 bases separating them. This CDR3 region has 13 residues. Here the CDR3 reads CASSSVYNSPLHF. CDR3 DNA sequence: TGTGCCAGCAGTTCCGTCTATAATTCACCCCTCCACTTT.

The chain carries TRBV29-1 and TRBJ1-4; 8 positions match TRBD1. V shed 7 bases and J 3 bases; nucleotides not matched to a gene: 7. This CDR3 has 14 residues. CDR1 and CDR2 from the germline V gene are SQVTM and ANQGSEA. CDR3 bases: TGCAGCGCCTGGGACAGGCCATCTAATGAAAAACTGTTTTTT. Protein product: CSAWDRPSNEKLFF.

V and J are TRBV20-1 and TRBJ2-5; TRBD1 matches 7 bases. With V trimmed by 7 bases and J by 3 bases, 2 bases remained unmatched. CDR1 and CDR2 (germline): DFQATT, SNEGSKA (reference sequence). This CDR3 spans 11 amino acids. This CDR3 is CSGDREETQYF. CDR3 bases: TGCAGTGGAGACAGGGAAGAGACCCAGTACTTC.

The rearrangement links TRBV6-5 to TRBJ1-2, with unresolved D. The length of the CDR3 is 12 residues. Germline V gene sequence: CDR1 MNHEY, CDR2 SVGAGI. The germline V and J ends were trimmed by 5 bases and 5 bases, with 9 bases remaining between them. The CDR3 nucleotides read TGTGCCAGCAGTCTAGACCGGTATGGCTACACCTTC. Protein product: CASSLDRYGYTF.

With regard to this clone: One end of the junction does not line up with germline, which may come from a read error. J is TRBJ2-1 and V is TRBV7-9; D uncertain. The CDR3 runs 10 residues. The V gene's germline CDR1 is SEHNR and CDR2 FQNEAQ (reference sequence). CDR3 residues: CSSSSYEQFF. The CDR3 DNA reads TGTTCCAGCAGCTCGTATGAGCAGTTCTTC.

The chain recombines TRBV29-1 with TRBJ1-5; D is perhaps TRBD1 (5 bases). Germline V gene sequence: CDR1 SQVTM, CDR2 ANQGSEA. The V gene lost 7 bases and the J gene lost 6 bases, with 16 bases spanning the gap. The CDR3 has 13 amino acids. The CDR3 here is CSAVGGEGQPQHF. CDR3 DNA sequence: TGCAGCGCGGTCGGGGGTGAGGGTCAGCCCCAGCATTTT.